This T cell receptor beta chain was captured by sequencing in a study of radiotherapy plus CTLA-4 blockade in lung cancer. This clone was detected once. Unmatched junction bases numbered 9, after V lost 8 bases and J lost 7 bases. The CDR3 contains 14 residues. Germline CDR1 MDHEN, CDR2 SYDVKM. Assay: immunoSEQ multiplex PCR; the TCRdb copy retains only in-frame clones and omits some. The sample lists about 97,000 clones, roughly 74% occurring once. The sequences come from peripheral blood, collected from a patient treated with radiotherapy plus ipilimumab. This chain connects TRBV28 to TRBJ2-1; TRBD2 agrees at 9 bases. This TCR derives from a human donor with non-small cell lung cancer who had a partial response to radiotherapy plus ipilimumab. Some clones in this sample may be carry-over from other donors' samples. The DNA for the CDR3 is TGTGCCAGCCTGGAAAGGGCGGGAGGGAATGAGCAGTTCTTC. Translated: CASLERAGGNEQFF.